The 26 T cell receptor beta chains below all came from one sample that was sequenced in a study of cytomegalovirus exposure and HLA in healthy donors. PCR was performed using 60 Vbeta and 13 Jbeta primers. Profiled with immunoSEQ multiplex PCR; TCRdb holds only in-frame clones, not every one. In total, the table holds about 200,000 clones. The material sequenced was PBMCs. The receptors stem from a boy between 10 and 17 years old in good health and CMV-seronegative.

The CDR3 DNA is TGTGCCAGCAGCCTCGGGACAGGGGCCTACGAGCAGTACTTC. Translation: CASSLGTGAYEQYF. The V gene is TRBV7-6, the J gene TRBJ2-7, with TRBD1 identical over 10 bases. The CDR3 runs to 14 residues. Germline loops: CDR1 SGHVS, CDR2 FNYEAQ. The J segment lost 2 bases and the V segment lost 5 bases, leaving 3 bases of the junction unmatched.

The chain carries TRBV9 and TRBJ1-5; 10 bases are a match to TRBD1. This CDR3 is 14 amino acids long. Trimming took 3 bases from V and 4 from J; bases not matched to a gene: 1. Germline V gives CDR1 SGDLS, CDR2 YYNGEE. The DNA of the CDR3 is TGTGCCAGCAGCGGGACAGGGGGAAATCAGCCCCAGCATTTT. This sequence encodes CASSGTGGNQPQHF.

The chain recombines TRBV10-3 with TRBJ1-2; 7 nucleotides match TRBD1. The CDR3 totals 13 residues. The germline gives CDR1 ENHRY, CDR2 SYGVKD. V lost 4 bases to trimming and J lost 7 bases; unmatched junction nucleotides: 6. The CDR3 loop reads CAISGRQGGGYTF. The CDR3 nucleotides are TGTGCCATCAGTGGGAGACAGGGCGGTGGCTACACCTTC.

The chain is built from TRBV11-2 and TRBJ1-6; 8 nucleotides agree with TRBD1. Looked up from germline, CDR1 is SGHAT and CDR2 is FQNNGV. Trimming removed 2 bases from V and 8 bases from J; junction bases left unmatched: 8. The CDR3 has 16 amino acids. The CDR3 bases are TGTGCCAGCAGCTTACTCTCCCGGACAGGGTATTCACCCCTCCACTTT. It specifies CASSLLSRTGYSPLHF.

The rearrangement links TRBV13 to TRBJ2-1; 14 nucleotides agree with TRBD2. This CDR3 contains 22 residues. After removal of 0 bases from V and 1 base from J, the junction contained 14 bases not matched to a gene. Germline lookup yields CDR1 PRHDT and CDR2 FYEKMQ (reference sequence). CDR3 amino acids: CASSLGKTGLAGGIYSYNEQFF. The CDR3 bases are TGTGCCAGCAGCTTAGGCAAAACAGGACTAGCGGGGGGCATATATTCCTACAATGAGCAGTTCTTC.

In DNA form, the CDR3 reads TGTGCCAGCAGCCGGGATAATAACTATGGCTACACCTTC. Translated, it gives CASSRDNNYGYTF. This chain links TRBV7-2 with TRBJ1-2; D remains ambiguous. This CDR3 comprises 13 residues. The V and J ends lost 5 bases and 1 base respectively, with 8 bases between them. Germline V gene sequence: CDR1 SGHTA, CDR2 FQGNSA.

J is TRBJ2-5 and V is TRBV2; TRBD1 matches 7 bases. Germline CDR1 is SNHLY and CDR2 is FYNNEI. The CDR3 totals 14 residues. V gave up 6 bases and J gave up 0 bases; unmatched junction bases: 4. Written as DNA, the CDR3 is TGTGCCAGCAGGTATGGGACAGACCAAGAGACCCAGTACTTC. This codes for CASRYGTDQETQYF.

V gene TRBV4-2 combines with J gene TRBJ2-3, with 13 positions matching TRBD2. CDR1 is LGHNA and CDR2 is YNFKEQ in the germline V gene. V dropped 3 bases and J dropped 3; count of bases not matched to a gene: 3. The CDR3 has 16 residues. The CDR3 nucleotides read TGTGCCAGCAGCCAGGGACTAGCGGGGACTACAGATACGCAGTATTTT. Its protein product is CASSQGLAGTTDTQYF.

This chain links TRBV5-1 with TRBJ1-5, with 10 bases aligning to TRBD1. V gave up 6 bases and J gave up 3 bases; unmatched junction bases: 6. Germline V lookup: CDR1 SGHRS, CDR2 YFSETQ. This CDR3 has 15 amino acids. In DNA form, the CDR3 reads TGCGCCAGCAAGGAGGGACAGGGGATCAATCAGCCCCAGCATTTT. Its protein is CASKEGQGINQPQHF.

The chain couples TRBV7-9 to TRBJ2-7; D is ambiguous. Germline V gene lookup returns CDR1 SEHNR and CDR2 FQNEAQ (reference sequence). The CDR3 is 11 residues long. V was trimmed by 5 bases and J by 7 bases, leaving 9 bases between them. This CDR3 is CASSLSGEQYF. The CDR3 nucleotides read TGTGCCAGCAGCCTCTCGGGTGAGCAGTACTTC.

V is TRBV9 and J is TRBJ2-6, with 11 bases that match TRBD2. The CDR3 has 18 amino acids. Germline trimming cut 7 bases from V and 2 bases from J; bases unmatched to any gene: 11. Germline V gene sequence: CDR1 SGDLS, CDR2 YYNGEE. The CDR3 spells CASGAVGTSGAGANVLTF. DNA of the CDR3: TGTGCCAGCGGGGCCGTGGGGACTAGCGGCGCTGGGGCCAACGTCCTGACTTTC.

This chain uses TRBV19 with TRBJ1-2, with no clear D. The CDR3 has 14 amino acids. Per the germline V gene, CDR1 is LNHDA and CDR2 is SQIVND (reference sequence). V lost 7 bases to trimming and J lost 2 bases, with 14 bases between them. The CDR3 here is CASKSATTNYGYTF. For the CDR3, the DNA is TGTGCCAGTAAATCGGCGACTACAAACTATGGCTACACCTTC.

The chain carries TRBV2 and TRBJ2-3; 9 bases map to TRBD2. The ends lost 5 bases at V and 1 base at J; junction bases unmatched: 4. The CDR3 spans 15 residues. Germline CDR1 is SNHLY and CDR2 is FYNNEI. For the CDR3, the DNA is TGTGCCAGCAGTCCTAGCGGGGTCGGCACAGATACGCAGTATTTT. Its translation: CASSPSGVGTDTQYF.

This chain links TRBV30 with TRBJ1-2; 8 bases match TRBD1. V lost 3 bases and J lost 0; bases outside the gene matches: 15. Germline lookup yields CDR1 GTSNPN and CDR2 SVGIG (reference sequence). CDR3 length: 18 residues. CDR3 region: CAWRGGLFDRGTNYGYTF. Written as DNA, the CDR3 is TGTGCCTGGAGGGGGGGCTTATTTGACAGGGGAACTAACTATGGCTACACCTTC.

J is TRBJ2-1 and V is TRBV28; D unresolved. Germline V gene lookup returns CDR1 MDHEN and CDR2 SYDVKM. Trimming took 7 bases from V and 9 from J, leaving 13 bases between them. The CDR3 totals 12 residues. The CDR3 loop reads CASNAQLVEQFF. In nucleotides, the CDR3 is TGTGCCAGCAACGCCCAACTGGTTGAGCAGTTCTTC. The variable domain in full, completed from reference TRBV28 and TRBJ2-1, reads DVKVTQSSRYLVKRTGEKVFLECVQDMDHENMFWYRQDPGLGLRLIYFSYDVKMKEKGDIPEGYSVSREKKERFSLILESASTNQTSMYLCASNAQLVEQFFGPGTRLTVL.

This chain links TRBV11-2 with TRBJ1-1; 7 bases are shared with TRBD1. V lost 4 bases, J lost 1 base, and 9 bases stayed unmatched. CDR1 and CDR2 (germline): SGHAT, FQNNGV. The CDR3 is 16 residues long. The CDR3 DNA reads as TGTGCCAGCAGCTGGGCCGGGACAGACAGGAACACTGAAGCTTTCTTT. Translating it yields CASSWAGTDRNTEAFF.

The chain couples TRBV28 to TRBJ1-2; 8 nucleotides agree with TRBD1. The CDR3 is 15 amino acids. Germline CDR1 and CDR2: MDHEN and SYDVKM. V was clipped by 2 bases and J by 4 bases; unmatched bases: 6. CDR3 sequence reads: CASSLRQGRAYGYTF. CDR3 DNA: TGTGCCAGCAGTTTACGACAGGGGCGGGCCTATGGCTACACCTTC.

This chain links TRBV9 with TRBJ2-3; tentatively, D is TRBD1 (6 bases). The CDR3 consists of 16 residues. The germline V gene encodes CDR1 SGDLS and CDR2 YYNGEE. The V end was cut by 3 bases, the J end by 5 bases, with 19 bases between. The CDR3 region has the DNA TGTGCCAGCAGCGCCCCGCTCGCCAAGGGGGTAGATACGCAGTATTTT. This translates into CASSAPLAKGVDTQYF.

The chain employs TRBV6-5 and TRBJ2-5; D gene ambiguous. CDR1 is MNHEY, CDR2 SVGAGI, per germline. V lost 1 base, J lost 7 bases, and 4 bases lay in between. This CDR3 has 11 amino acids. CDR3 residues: CASSYYGTQYF. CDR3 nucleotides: TGTGCCAGCAGTTACTACGGGACCCAGTACTTC.

The CDR3, as DNA: TGTGCCAGCAGTGTTTTCAGGGTACAGGATAATTCACCCCTCCACTTT. Amino acids: CASSVFRVQDNSPLHF. V and J are TRBV2 and TRBJ1-6; weak D call: TRBD1 (5 bases). Trimming cost V 4 bases and J 5 bases, with 15 bases left between them. The CDR3 spans 16 residues. Germline V lookup: CDR1 SNHLY, CDR2 FYNNEI.

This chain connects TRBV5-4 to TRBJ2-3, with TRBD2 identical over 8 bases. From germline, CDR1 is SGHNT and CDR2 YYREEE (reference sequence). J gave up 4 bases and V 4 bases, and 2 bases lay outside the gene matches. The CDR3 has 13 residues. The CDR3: CASSRTSSDTQYF. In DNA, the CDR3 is TGTGCCAGCAGCAGGACTAGCTCAGATACGCAGTATTTT. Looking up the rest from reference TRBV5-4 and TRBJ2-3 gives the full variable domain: ETGVTQSPTHLIKTRGQQVTLRCSSQSGHNTVSWYQQALGQGPQFIFQYYREEENGRGNFPPRFSGLQFPNYSSELNVNALELDDSALYLCASSRTSSDTQYFGPGTRLTVL.

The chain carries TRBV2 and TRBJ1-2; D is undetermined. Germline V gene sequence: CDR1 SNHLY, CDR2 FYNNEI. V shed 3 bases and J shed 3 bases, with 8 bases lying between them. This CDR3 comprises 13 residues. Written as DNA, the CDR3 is TGTGCCAGCAGTGACGGGGTTGACTATGGCTACACCTTC. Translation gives CASSDGVDYGYTF.

CDR3: CASSIVSGGPSTDTQYF. CDR3 nucleotides: TGTGCCAGTAGTATAGTTAGCGGGGGGCCTAGCACAGATACGCAGTATTTT. The V gene is TRBV19, the J gene TRBJ2-3; 10 bases are a match to TRBD2. Looked up from germline, CDR1 is LNHDA and CDR2 is SQIVND (reference sequence). The CDR3 runs 17 residues. The V segment lost 1 base and the J segment 0 bases; nucleotides outside the gene matches: 4.

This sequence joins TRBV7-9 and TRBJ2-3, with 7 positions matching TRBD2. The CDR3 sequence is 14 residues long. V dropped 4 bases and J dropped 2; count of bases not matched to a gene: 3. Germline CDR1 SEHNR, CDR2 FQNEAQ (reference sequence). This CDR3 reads CASSSSGYTDTQYF. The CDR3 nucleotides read TGTGCCAGCAGCTCTAGCGGATACACAGATACGCAGTATTTT.

The CDR3 spells CASSLVADGGFVFF. The CDR3 region has the DNA TGTGCCAGCAGCTTAGTCGCGGACGGGGGTTTTGTGTTCTTT. This chain links TRBV7-2 with TRBJ1-1; perhaps TRBD1 as D (5 bases). V was trimmed by 1 base and J by 14 bases, leaving 20 bases between them. CDR1 and CDR2 from the germline V gene are SGHTA and FQGNSA. The CDR3 runs to 14 residues.

Here the CDR3 DNA reads TGCGCCAGCGGAGGGACGGCGAAGAACACCGGGGAGCTGTTTTTT. It encodes CASGGTAKNTGELFF. V gene TRBV5-1 combines with J gene TRBJ2-2; TRBD2 is a possible D gene (6 bases). Trimming took off 7 bases at V and 1 base at J, with 14 bases between the two ends. The CDR3 consists of 15 residues. The germline V gene encodes CDR1 SGHRS and CDR2 YFSETQ.